There are a few counts of the clone carrying this TCR beta chain. Its matching antigen is unknown. The data derive from a study of PD-1 blockade in classical Hodgkin lymphoma. Overall study findings and caveats: Patients excluded were those beginning nivolumab under 1 year after ASCT.

With no exception, relapse followed autologous stem cell transplantation in all patients, and brentuximab vedotin exposure varied. The repertoire was sequenced with immunoSEQ multiplex PCR; TCRdb's copy has only in-frame clones and lacks some. The sample includes 4,300 or so clones, around 66% of them seen just once. Germline V lookup: CDR1 SGHTA, CDR2 FQGNSA. The CDR3 has 15 residues. Trimming pared 0 bases from V and 3 bases from J, leaving 9 bases between. The chain recombines TRBV7-2 with TRBJ1-5, with D possibly matching TRBD1 (6 bases). Sequenced material: peripheral blood mononuclear cells (PBMCs), taken before the second cycle of nivolumab. The receptor was derived from a human donor with classical Hodgkin lymphoma. The CDR3 nucleotides are TGTGCCAGCAGCTTAGCGGACAGCAACAATCAGCCCCAGCATTTT. Translating gives CASSLADSNNQPQHF. Filled out from reference TRBV7-2 and TRBJ1-5, the complete variable domain reads GAGVSQSPSNKVTEKGKDVELRCDPISGHTALYWYRQSLGQGLEFLIYFQGNSAPDKSGLPSDRFSAERTGGSVSTLTIQRTQQEDSAVYLCASSLADSNNQPQHFGDGTRLSIL.